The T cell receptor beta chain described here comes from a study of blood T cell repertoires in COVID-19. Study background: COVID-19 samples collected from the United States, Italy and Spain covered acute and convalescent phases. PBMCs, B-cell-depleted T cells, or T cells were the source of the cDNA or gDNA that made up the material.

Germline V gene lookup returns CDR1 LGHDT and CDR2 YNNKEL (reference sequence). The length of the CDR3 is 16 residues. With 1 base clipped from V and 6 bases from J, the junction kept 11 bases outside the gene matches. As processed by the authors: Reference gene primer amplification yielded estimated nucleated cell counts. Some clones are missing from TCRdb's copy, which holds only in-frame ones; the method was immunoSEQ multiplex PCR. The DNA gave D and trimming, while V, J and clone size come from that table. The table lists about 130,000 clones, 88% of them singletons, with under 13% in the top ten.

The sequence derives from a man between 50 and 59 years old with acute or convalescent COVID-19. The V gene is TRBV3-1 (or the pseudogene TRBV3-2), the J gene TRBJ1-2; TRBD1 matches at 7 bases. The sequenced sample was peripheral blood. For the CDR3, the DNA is TGTGCCAGCAGCCAAGGGGTCCTACAGGGGCTTGATGGCTACACCTTC. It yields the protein CASSQGVLQGLDGYTF.